Below, 15 T cell receptor beta chains from the same sample are listed, as sequenced in a study of identical twins. A single record per CDR3 protein comes from TCRdb applying MiXCR to the 5' RACE reads. Among 260,000 or so distinct CDR3 sequences listed, 7% to 8.5% were seen once. This sample was also put to use in a study of yellow fever vaccine responses in identical twins.

The sample was CD8+ T cells sorted from blood. These receptors were taken from a woman between 18 and 29 years old in good health.

This clonotype appeared many times. This sequence joins TRBV7-8 and TRBJ2-5; D is undetermined. From germline, CDR1 is SGHVS and CDR2 FQNEAQ. The CDR3 has 12 amino acids. V was cut by 4 bases and J by 5 bases, with 8 bases left in between. CDR3 loop: CASSYHMETQYF. The CDR3 nucleotides read TGTGCCAGCAGCTATCATATGGAGACCCAGTACTTC.

This clonotype was recorded a few times. The chain joins TRBV12-3 or TRBV12-4 to TRBJ2-2; 9 bases are shared with TRBD2. CDR3 length: 15 residues. The V segment lost 3 bases and the J segment 6 bases; nucleotides outside the gene matches: 5. For the CDR3, the DNA is TGTGCCAGCAGTTTTATAGCGGGGGAAGCCGGGGAGCTGTTTTTT. Its protein is CASSFIAGEAGELFF.

The rearrangement links TRBV6-1 to TRBJ2-2; 7 bases align to TRBD2. The V segment lost 6 bases and the J segment 2 bases; nucleotides outside the gene matches: 6. CDR1 MNHNS and CDR2 SASEGT come from the germline V gene. The CDR3 contains 15 residues. CDR3 DNA sequence: TGTGCCAGCAGAAACGGGACTACTAACACCGGGGAGCTGTTTTTT. Translating it yields CASRNGTTNTGELFF.

V and J are TRBV9 and TRBJ2-3; 8 bases match TRBD2. V was pared by 4 bases and J by 3 bases, with 7 bases of the junction left unmatched. In germline, CDR1 is SGDLS, CDR2 YYNGEE. This CDR3 is built from 15 residues. CDR3 amino acids: CASSSPGGETDTQYF. The CDR3 DNA reads as TGTGCCAGCAGCTCGCCCGGGGGGGAAACAGATACGCAGTATTTT.

The table lists this clonotype with many counts. The J gene is TRBJ1-5, the V gene TRBV12-3 or TRBV12-4; 9 bases align to TRBD1. V lost 6 bases and J lost 6; bases outside the gene matches: 6. This CDR3 is built from 14 residues. The CDR3 spells CASSLDRGTQPQHF. The CDR3 DNA reads as TGTGCCAGCAGCCTTGACAGGGGGACTCAGCCCCAGCATTTT.

This clonotype appeared many times. This sequence joins TRBV5-5 and TRBJ2-3, with 9 bases aligning to TRBD1. V was clipped by 3 bases and J by 4 bases; unmatched bases: 3. This CDR3 comprises 14 residues. The germline V gene has CDR1 SGHKS and CDR2 YYEKEE (reference sequence). As DNA, the CDR3 is TGTGCCAGCAGCTCGGGACAGGGCGCAGATACGCAGTATTTT. Translation gives CASSSGQGADTQYF.

This clonotype was observed a handful of times. V gene TRBV27 combines with J gene TRBJ1-1, with TRBD1 matching 9 bases. Germline assignment: CDR1 MNHEY and CDR2 SMNVEV (reference sequence). The V and J ends lost 2 bases and 5 bases, in that order; junction bases with no gene match: 6. CDR3 length: 15 residues. The CDR3 here is CASSLNDRGRTEAFF. In nucleotides, the CDR3 is TGTGCCAGCAGTTTAAACGACAGGGGGAGGACTGAAGCTTTCTTT.

This clonotype has a count of ten or more. The chain recombines TRBV7-9 with TRBJ2-1, with TRBD2 as a possible D gene (5 bases). The germline V gene encodes CDR1 SEHNR and CDR2 FQNEAQ (reference sequence). The CDR3 is 13 amino acids. Trimming removed 5 bases from V and 6 bases from J, with 11 bases in between. The CDR3 is CASSPRGFNEQFF. The CDR3, as DNA: TGTGCCAGCAGCCCACGGGGTTTCAATGAGCAGTTCTTC.

This sequence joins TRBV28 and TRBJ2-4; the match to TRBD2 covers 16 bases. The V gene's germline CDR1 is MDHEN and CDR2 SYDVKM. The CDR3 loop spans 15 amino acids. V trimming: 5 bases; J trimming: 13 bases; junction bases outside the gene matches: 8. The CDR3 DNA is TGTGCCAGCAGTGGTTTGGGACTAGCGGGGGGGGGCCAGTACTTC. Translating gives CASSGLGLAGGGQYF.

This clonotype was detected ten times or more. The V gene is TRBV28, the J gene TRBJ2-7; 9 bases line up with TRBD2. This CDR3 comprises 14 residues. J lost 4 bases, V lost 2 bases, and 3 bases had no gene match. Germline-derived CDR1 and CDR2 are MDHEN and SYDVKM. CDR3 bases: TGTGCCAGCAGTTTAGGCGGGAGGGGGTACGAGCAGTACTTC. It encodes CASSLGGRGYEQYF. The whole variable domain, remainder taken from reference TRBV28 and TRBJ2-7, is DVKVTQSSRYLVKRTGEKVFLECVQDMDHENMFWYRQDPGLGLRLIYFSYDVKMKEKGDIPEGYSVSREKKERFSLILESASTNQTSMYLCASSLGGRGYEQYFGPGTRLTVT.

The chain has TRBV11-2 and TRBJ2-5; possibly TRBD1 for D (5 bases). The ends were cut back, 5 bases at V and 3 bases at J, with 16 bases in the middle. The CDR3 has 15 amino acids. Germline V CDR1 and CDR2: SGHAT, FQNNGV. The DNA for the CDR3 is TGTGCCAGCAGCCCCAGACAGTACCACGAAGAGACCCAGTACTTC. Residues: CASSPRQYHEETQYF. The full variable domain, in which reference TRBV11-2 and TRBJ2-5 provide the parts outside the CDR3, is EAGVAQSPRYKIIEKRQSVAFWCNPISGHATLYWYQQILGQGPKLLIQFQNNGVVDDSQLPKDRFSAERLKGVDSTLKIQPAKLEDSAVYLCASSPRQYHEETQYFGPGTRLLVL.

This clonotype was picked up a small number of times. The chain uses TRBV20-1 and TRBJ1-1; possible D gene TRBD1, 6 bases. The V gene lost 5 bases and the J gene lost 5 bases, with 15 bases spanning the gap. Per the germline V gene, CDR1 is DFQATT and CDR2 is SNEGSKA (reference sequence). This CDR3 has 13 residues. This CDR3 reads CSAPKPTGTEAFF. For the CDR3, the DNA is TGCAGTGCTCCGAAGCCCACAGGGACTGAAGCTTTCTTT.

This clonotype was found many times. This sequence joins TRBV15 and TRBJ1-1, with D perhaps matching TRBD1 (5 bases). The CDR3 totals 16 residues. Trimming cost V 0 bases and J 0 bases, with 11 bases left between them. The germline V gene has CDR1 LNHNV and CDR2 YYDKDF (reference sequence). CDR3 loop: CATSRDFGGMNTEAFF. Written as DNA, the CDR3 is TGTGCCACCAGCAGAGATTTTGGGGGGATGAACACTGAAGCTTTCTTT.

The V gene is TRBV27, the J gene TRBJ2-5; TRBD1 matches 11 bases. CDR3 size: 14 residues. Unmatched junction bases numbered 6, after V lost 8 bases and J lost 4 bases. The germline V gene has CDR1 MNHEY and CDR2 SMNVEV (reference sequence). The CDR3 DNA follows: TGTGCCAGCGGGCCGGGACAGGGGGGAGAGACCCAGTACTTC. Its protein is CASGPGQGGETQYF.

V and J are TRBV28 and TRBJ2-5; D perhaps matches TRBD1 (5 bases). The CDR3 runs 14 residues. V lost 5 bases to trimming and J lost 2 bases, with 12 bases between them. Germline V CDR1 and CDR2: MDHEN, SYDVKM. CDR3 coding DNA: TGTGCCAGCAGTCCCGACAGTTTTCAAGAGACCCAGTACTTC. This translates into CASSPDSFQETQYF.